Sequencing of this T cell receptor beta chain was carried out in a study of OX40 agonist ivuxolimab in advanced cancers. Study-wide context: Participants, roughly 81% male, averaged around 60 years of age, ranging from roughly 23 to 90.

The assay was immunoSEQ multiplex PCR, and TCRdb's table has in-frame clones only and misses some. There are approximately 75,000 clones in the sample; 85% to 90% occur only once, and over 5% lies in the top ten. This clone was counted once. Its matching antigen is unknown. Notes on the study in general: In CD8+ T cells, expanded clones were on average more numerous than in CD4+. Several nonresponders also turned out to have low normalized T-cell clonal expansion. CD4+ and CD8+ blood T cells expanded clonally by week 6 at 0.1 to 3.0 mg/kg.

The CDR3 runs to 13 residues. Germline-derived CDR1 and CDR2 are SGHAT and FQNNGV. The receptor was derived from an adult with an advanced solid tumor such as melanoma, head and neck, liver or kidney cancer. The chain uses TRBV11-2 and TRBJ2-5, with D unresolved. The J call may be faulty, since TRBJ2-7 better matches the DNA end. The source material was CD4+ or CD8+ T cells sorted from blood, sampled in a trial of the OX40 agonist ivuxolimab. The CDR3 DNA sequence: TGTGCCAGCAGCTTAGTCCAGACCTACGAGCAGTACTTC. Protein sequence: CASSLVQTYEQYF.